The present T cell receptor (beta chain) was sequenced within a study of CD8+ T cells in alopecia areata. Extraction of RNA preceded its reverse transcription into cDNA, which served as the sequencing template. Data came from immunoSEQ multiplex PCR; TCRdb stores just in-frame clones and leaves some out. Here the sample spans about 190,000 clones, roughly 60% being singletons. Treatment specified: oral pan-JAK inhibitor, 5-10 mg twice daily. Only a few counts were recorded for this clone. The specimen was CD4+ T cells sorted from blood, collected at week 24, from a patient treated with tofacitinib. The sequence came from a human donor with alopecia areata.

The CDR3: CASRRQFTSTDTQYF. CDR3 coding DNA: TGTGCCAGCCGCCGTCAGTTTACTAGCACAGATACGCAGTATTTT. V usage is TRBV6-5 and J usage is TRBJ2-3; D gene unclear. CDR3 size: 15 residues. V was trimmed by 8 bases and J by 0 bases, leaving 15 bases between them. The germline V gene has CDR1 MNHEY and CDR2 SVGAGI.